What follows are 24 T cell receptor beta chains derived from one specimen sequenced in a study of cytomegalovirus exposure and HLA in healthy donors. Researchers ran the PCR with 60 Vbeta and 13 Jbeta primers. Data came from immunoSEQ multiplex PCR; TCRdb stores just in-frame clones and leaves some out. The table has about 200,000 clones, 60% to 80% seen once; the top ten hold under 3%. The sequencing sample was made of PBMCs. Source of these receptors: a woman aged 25 to 39 in good health and CMV-seronegative.

A few counts support this clone. The genes are TRBV7-9 and TRBJ1-2; 8 bases align to TRBD1. The V gene end was trimmed by 8 bases and the J gene end by 0 bases; junction bases not matched to a gene: 2. The CDR3 spans 13 residues. The germline gives CDR1 SEHNR, CDR2 FQNEAQ (reference sequence). CDR3 amino acids: CASGDRPNYGYTF. CDR3 nucleotide sequence: TGTGCCAGCGGGGACAGGCCTAACTATGGCTACACCTTC.

The V gene is TRBV6-6, the J gene TRBJ2-7; the D gene is possibly TRBD1 (5 bases). V was trimmed by 6 bases and J by 3 bases, leaving 9 bases between them. The length of the CDR3 is 12 residues. CDR1 is MNHNY, CDR2 SVGAGI, per germline (reference sequence). In DNA, the CDR3 is TGTGCCAGCAGCCCAGGGTTCTACGAGCAGTACTTC. It codes for CASSPGFYEQYF.

The chain links TRBV5-1 to TRBJ1-1, with a tentative D call TRBD1 (5 bases). CDR1 and CDR2 from the germline V gene are SGHRS and YFSETQ. Deletions cut 4 bases from V and 4 bases from J, with 17 bases between. The CDR3 extends over 15 amino acids. The CDR3 sequence: CASSPRGGWGTEAFF. The CDR3, as DNA: TGCGCCAGCAGCCCCCGGGGGGGATGGGGCACTGAAGCTTTCTTT.

J is TRBJ1-4 and V is TRBV5-1; TRBD1 agrees at 8 bases. V shed 4 bases, J shed 8 bases, and the junction held 10 bases outside the gene matches. Germline CDR1 SGHRS, CDR2 YFSETQ. This CDR3 contains 15 residues. This chain's CDR3 is CASSPTTTGDEKLFF. CDR3 coding DNA: TGCGCCAGCAGCCCCACTACGACAGGGGACGAAAAACTGTTTTTT.

The rearrangement links TRBV4-2 to TRBJ1-5; TRBD1 matches 10 bases. The V segment lost 2 bases and the J segment 4 bases; nucleotides outside the gene matches: 8. This CDR3 has 17 residues. Germline CDR1 reads LGHNA; CDR2 reads YNFKEQ. The CDR3 coding sequence is TGTGCCAGCAGCCAACCGGCCGGGACAGGGGATAATCAGCCCCAGCATTTT. This sequence encodes CASSQPAGTGDNQPQHF.

A single count supports this clone. The genes are TRBV7-2 and TRBJ2-5; D is undetermined. CDR1 and CDR2 (germline): SGHTA, FQGNSA. Trimming pared 2 bases from V and 0 bases from J, leaving 4 bases between. The CDR3 extends over 13 amino acids. The CDR3 DNA reads TGTGCCAGCAGCTTATACAACCAAGAGACCCAGTACTTC. Its translation: CASSLYNQETQYF.

The J gene is TRBJ2-1, the V gene TRBV27; D is unclear. Trimming cost V 0 bases and J 2 bases, with 5 bases left between them. The CDR3 contains 14 residues. Germline values: CDR1 MNHEY, CDR2 SMNVEV (reference sequence). CDR3 sequence reads: CASSLSNTYNEQFF. The CDR3 DNA follows: TGTGCCAGCAGTTTATCTAACACCTACAATGAGCAGTTCTTC.

The genes are TRBV27 and TRBJ1-1; D call uncertain. Germline values: CDR1 MNHEY, CDR2 SMNVEV (reference sequence). V was shortened by 2 bases and J by 0 bases, with 7 bases between the two germline ends. The CDR3 loop spans 14 amino acids. The CDR3 reads CASSLAAMNTEAFF. The CDR3 DNA reads TGTGCCAGCAGTTTAGCCGCGATGAACACTGAAGCTTTCTTT.

A word on this clone: Germline is not matched at one junction end, which may reflect a read error. The gene calls are TRBV7-7 and TRBJ2-5, with D hard to call. The CDR3 is made up of 13 amino acids. Germline CDR1 and CDR2: SSHAT and FNYEAQ (reference sequence). CDR3 in DNA: TGTGCTAGCAGCTTGGGCAGTACAGAGACCCAGTACTTC. As protein: CASSLGSTETQYF.

The V gene is TRBV28, the J gene TRBJ2-7; 9 nucleotides align to TRBD2. From germline, CDR1 is MDHEN and CDR2 SYDVKM. V lost 7 bases and J lost 6; bases outside the gene matches: 7. The CDR3 has 13 amino acids. The CDR3 region is CASTPGLAREQYF. The CDR3 coding sequence is TGTGCCAGCACCCCAGGACTAGCGCGCGAGCAGTACTTC. The whole variable domain, remainder taken from reference TRBV28 and TRBJ2-7, is DVKVTQSSRYLVKRTGEKVFLECVQDMDHENMFWYRQDPGLGLRLIYFSYDVKMKEKGDIPEGYSVSREKKERFSLILESASTNQTSMYLCASTPGLAREQYFGPGTRLTVT.

The rearrangement joins TRBV6-1 to TRBJ2-5; 8 bases are a match to TRBD2. The CDR3 extends over 15 amino acids. J gave up 2 bases and V 2 bases, and 4 bases lay outside the gene matches. Per the germline V gene, CDR1 is MNHNS and CDR2 is SASEGT. For the CDR3, the DNA is TGTGCCAGCAGTGAATACGCGGGGGGACAAGAGACCCAGTACTTC. Its protein product is CASSEYAGGQETQYF.

This chain connects TRBV19 to TRBJ2-1; D might be TRBD2 (6 bases). Per the germline V gene, CDR1 is LNHDA and CDR2 is SQIVND (reference sequence). The CDR3 has 15 amino acids. V gave up 5 bases and J gave up 2 bases, with 13 bases separating them. The CDR3 DNA reads as TGTGCCAGTAGTTACAGGAGGGGTACCTACAATGAGCAGTTCTTC. Protein product: CASSYRRGTYNEQFF.

This chain uses TRBV29-1 with TRBJ2-1, with 11 bases fitting TRBD2. The CDR3 extends over 13 amino acids. CDR1 is SQVTM and CDR2 is ANQGSEA in the germline V gene. J gave up 8 bases and V 4 bases, and 4 bases lay outside the gene matches. This CDR3 is CSVVSGRGYEQFF. DNA of the CDR3: TGCAGCGTTGTTAGCGGGAGGGGTTATGAGCAGTTCTTC.

This sequence joins TRBV28 and TRBJ2-5; TRBD1 aligns across 9 bases. Looked up from germline, CDR1 is MDHEN and CDR2 is SYDVKM. With 5 bases clipped from V and 5 bases from J, the junction kept 9 bases outside the gene matches. This CDR3 is 15 amino acids long. The CDR3 bases are TGTGCCAGCAGTGACCGCGACAGGGGGGGGGAGACCCAGTACTTC. Translating gives CASSDRDRGGETQYF.

The rearrangement uses TRBV4-1 and TRBJ2-7; TRBD1 matches at 7 bases. Germline CDR1 MGHRA, CDR2 YSYEKL. The CDR3 contains 13 residues. Germline trimming cut 6 bases from V and 4 bases from J; bases unmatched to any gene: 6. The chain's CDR3 is CASSRDSFYEQYF. CDR3 nucleotide sequence: TGCGCCAGCAGTCGGGACAGTTTTTACGAGCAGTACTTC.

The chain carries TRBV27 and TRBJ2-3, with 8 positions matching TRBD2. CDR1 and CDR2 from the germline V gene are MNHEY and SMNVEV (reference sequence). There are 18 residues in the CDR3. The V segment lost 1 base and the J segment 3 bases; nucleotides outside the gene matches: 12. This CDR3 is CASSLFTGGQIRTDTQYF. Here the CDR3 DNA reads TGTGCCAGCAGTTTATTTACGGGAGGGCAGATTCGGACAGATACGCAGTATTTT.

This chain joins TRBV28 and TRBJ1-1; no firm D call. The germline V gene has CDR1 MDHEN and CDR2 SYDVKM. CDR3 length: 11 residues. V shed 4 bases and J shed 7 bases, with 7 bases lying between them. The CDR3 protein is CASSSSVEAFF. The CDR3 region has the DNA TGTGCCAGCAGTTCCTCCGTTGAAGCTTTCTTT.

The rearrangement links TRBV11-2 to TRBJ2-3; D perhaps matches TRBD2 (5 bases). Trimming cost V 5 bases and J 4 bases, with 13 bases left between them. The CDR3 has 14 residues. The germline V gene encodes CDR1 SGHAT and CDR2 FQNNGV. The CDR3 DNA is TGTGCCAGCAGCCCCGGACTCCGCCCAGATACGCAGTATTTT. Its translation: CASSPGLRPDTQYF.

This clone was seen more than once but under ten times. The identical CDR3 is also encoded by other nucleotide sequences in the sample. The chain employs TRBV7-8 and TRBJ1-5; TRBD1 is a possible D gene (5 bases). The germline V gene encodes CDR1 SGHVS and CDR2 FQNEAQ. CDR3 length: 13 residues. Trimming pared 2 bases from V and 6 bases from J, leaving 8 bases between. In nucleotides, the CDR3 is TGTGCCAGCAGCTTACAGGGTTCTCAGCCCCAGCATTTT. Protein product: CASSLQGSQPQHF.

The chain recombines TRBV28 with TRBJ2-7; TRBD2 aligns across 12 bases. J was trimmed by 4 bases and V by 3 bases; bases with no gene match: 7. The length of the CDR3 is 16 residues. Germline V lookup: CDR1 MDHEN, CDR2 SYDVKM. Here the CDR3 DNA reads TGTGCCAGCAGTTTGACTAGCGGGAGCTCCTGGTACGAGCAGTACTTC. Amino acid sequence: CASSLTSGSSWYEQYF.

The J gene is TRBJ1-4, the V gene TRBV13; 8 bases are a match to TRBD1. Germline CDR1 reads PRHDT; CDR2 reads FYEKMQ (reference sequence). The CDR3 is 13 residues long. With V trimmed by 7 bases and J by 8 bases, 6 bases remained unmatched. The CDR3 is CASNQGQGEKLFF. The CDR3 nucleotides are TGTGCCAGCAACCAAGGACAGGGAGAAAAACTGTTTTTT. Full variable domain (missing parts from reference TRBV13 and TRBJ1-4): AAGVIQSPRHLIKEKRETATLKCYPIPRHDTVYWYQQGPGQDPQFLISFYEKMQSDKGSIPDRFSAQQFSDYHSELNMSSLELGDSALYFCASNQGQGEKLFFGSGTQLSVL.

The CDR3 nucleotides read TGTGCCAGCAGCCCGAGTGGGGACACCGAATATTTT. Protein product: CASSPSGDTEYF. This chain links TRBV5-5 with TRBJ1-3; D is possibly TRBD1 (6 bases). CDR3 size: 12 residues. V was trimmed by 4 bases and J by 15 bases, leaving 17 bases between them. The germline V gene encodes CDR1 SGHKS and CDR2 YYEKEE (reference sequence).

This chain links TRBV7-9 with TRBJ2-1; 7 nucleotides align to TRBD1. CDR1 is SEHNR and CDR2 is FQNEAQ in the germline V gene (reference sequence). The V gene end was trimmed by 4 bases and the J gene end by 6 bases; junction bases not matched to a gene: 12. The CDR3 runs to 16 residues. The CDR3 DNA follows: TGTGCCAGCAGCTACATACGAAGGGCAGGGGGCAATGAGCAGTTCTTC. Translation gives CASSYIRRAGGNEQFF.

This chain joins TRBV5-8 and TRBJ2-2; no clear D gene. In germline, CDR1 is SGHTS, CDR2 YDEGEE. Deletions cut 2 bases from V and 7 bases from J, with 6 bases between. This CDR3 is 12 amino acids long. CDR3 DNA sequence: TGTGCCAGCAGCTTTCCTGTCGGGGAGCTGTTTTTT. It translates to CASSFPVGELFF.